The 16 T cell receptor beta chains presented below share a single source sample, sequenced in a study of regulatory T cells in long-lasting Graves disease. Sample time point: newly diagnosed GD, antithyroid drugs for less than 3 months. The TCR library was prepared using RNA isolated from PBMCs. Sequencing libraries for TCR beta were prepared with iRepertoire HTBI primers and Arm-PCR of CDR3 regions. TCRdb analysed the multiplex PCR reads with MiXCR anew, one entry per CDR3 protein. There are 350,000 to 500,000 distinct CDR3 sequences in the sample; around 15% occur only once, and about a quarter lies in the top ten. These data also formed part of another study, on T cells in Graves' hyperthyroidism and ophthalmopathy.

The material sequenced was peripheral blood mononuclear cells (PBMCs), taken at new diagnosis, from a patient treated with antithyroid drugs. The source is a woman aged 18 to 35 with Graves disease.

This clonotype occurred many times. The chain has TRBV2 and TRBJ2-7; 7 positions agree with TRBD2. CDR1 and CDR2 (germline): SNHLY, FYNNEI. Unmatched junction bases numbered 12, after V lost 6 bases and J lost 1 base. The length of the CDR3 is 16 residues. CDR3 sequence (DNA): TGTGCCAGCAGACCCCGCACTAGCGCAAGATCCTACGAGCAGTACTTC. It is translated as CASRPRTSARSYEQYF.

This chain uses TRBV19 with TRBJ1-3; unclear D gene. The V end lost 7 bases, the J end lost 0 bases, and 10 bases lay between the germline ends. The CDR3 length is 14 residues. Germline lookup yields CDR1 LNHDA and CDR2 SQIVND (reference sequence). CDR3 protein: CASNDGISGNTIYF. For the CDR3, the DNA is TGTGCCAGTAATGACGGGATCTCTGGAAACACCATATATTTT.

The CDR3 reads CASKGTGELFF. CDR3 nucleotides: TGTGCCAGCAAGGGGACCGGGGAGCTGTTTTTT. The J gene is TRBJ2-2, the V gene TRBV6-2 or TRBV6-3; D may be TRBD1 (5 bases). Trimming stripped 7 bases from V and 5 bases from J, with 5 bases between. The V gene's germline CDR1 is MNHEY and CDR2 SVGEGT. CDR3 length: 11 residues.

In this sample, this clonotype turned up many times. This sequence joins TRBV15 and TRBJ2-7; D is perhaps TRBD1 (5 bases). The CDR3 is 15 amino acids. Trimming cost V 0 bases and J 2 bases, with 11 bases left between them. Germline CDR1 LNHNV, CDR2 YYDKDF (reference sequence). The CDR3 nucleotides are TGTGCCACCAGCAGAGATGGGTTGACAGCCTACGAGCAGTACTTC. Amino acids: CATSRDGLTAYEQYF.

V gene TRBV7-6 combines with J gene TRBJ2-3; tentative D call: TRBD2 (6 bases). From germline, CDR1 is SGHVS and CDR2 FNYEAQ. V lost 6 bases and J 5 bases, leaving 18 bases between the germline ends. This CDR3 contains 15 residues. CDR3 sequence reads: CASRHGGPLGDTQYF. CDR3 nucleotide sequence: TGTGCCAGCAGGCACGGGGGTCCCCTCGGAGATACGCAGTATTTT.

This clonotype appeared many times. The V and J genes are TRBV4-1 and TRBJ1-1; D is perhaps TRBD1 (5 bases). The germline CDR1 and CDR2 sequences are MGHRA and YSYEKL. Trimming shortened V by 4 bases and J by 7 bases, and 13 bases separated the two germline ends. The CDR3 runs 13 residues. CDR3 nucleotides: TGCGCCAGCAGCCGTCCACGGGGGGATGAAGCTTTCTTT. Protein product: CASSRPRGDEAFF.

This clonotype was recorded at least ten times. The CDR3 region has the DNA TGCAGTGCTAGAGATAGGGCAGGGACTGGAAACACCATATATTTT. It codes for CSARDRAGTGNTIYF. This chain uses TRBV20-1 with TRBJ1-3; maybe TRBD1 (5 bases). V lost 0 bases, J lost 2 bases, and 11 bases lay in between. The CDR3 is made up of 15 amino acids. From germline, CDR1 is DFQATT and CDR2 SNEGSKA (reference sequence).

This clonotype appeared many times. J is TRBJ2-3 and V is TRBV29-1, with D perhaps given as TRBD1 or TRBD2 (6 bases each). Between the trimmed V and J ends, which lost 5 bases and 2 bases, there was a span of 20 bases. Germline V gives CDR1 SQVTM, CDR2 ANQGSEA. The CDR3 runs to 16 residues. The CDR3 loop reads CSVRGQLGGATDTQYF. CDR3 coding DNA: TGCAGCGTTCGGGGGCAGTTGGGCGGGGCCACAGATACGCAGTATTTT.

This clonotype was found many times. V usage is TRBV29-1 and J usage is TRBJ2-3; D not resolved. The CDR3 contains 14 residues. Germline CDR1 is SQVTM and CDR2 is ANQGSEA. The V gene lost 7 bases and the J gene lost 5 bases, with 19 bases spanning the gap. The CDR3 reads CSGSPGVFGDTQYF. DNA of the CDR3: TGCAGCGGGAGTCCCGGAGTGTTCGGAGATACGCAGTATTTT.

This clonotype was counted only a few times. The chain combines TRBV7-9 with TRBJ2-7, with D perhaps TRBD2 (6 bases). V gave up 5 bases and J gave up 3 bases, with 17 bases separating them. Germline lookup yields CDR1 SEHNR and CDR2 FQNEAQ (reference sequence). This CDR3 has 15 amino acids. The CDR3 coding sequence is TGTGCCAGCAGCGGAGAGGGAGGAGCCTTCTACGAGCAGTACTTC. This sequence encodes CASSGEGGAFYEQYF.

The chain couples TRBV7-9 to TRBJ1-2; maybe TRBD1 (6 bases). Trimming shortened V by 5 bases and J by 0 bases, and 16 bases separated the two germline ends. The CDR3 length is 16 residues. Germline CDR1 and CDR2: SEHNR and FQNEAQ (reference sequence). Written as DNA, the CDR3 is TGTGCCAGCAGCCCCCCGCAGGGGACCACTAACTATGGCTACACCTTC. Translated: CASSPPQGTTNYGYTF.

This clonotype has at least ten counts. This chain links TRBV20-1 with TRBJ2-1; 9 positions match TRBD2. CDR1 is DFQATT and CDR2 is SNEGSKA in the germline V gene (reference sequence). CDR3 length equals 14 residues. J lost 7 bases, V lost 3 bases, and 7 bases had no gene match. The CDR3 DNA sequence: TGCAGTGCTAGTCCTAGCGGGAATCGGAATGAGCAGTTCTTC. This sequence encodes CSASPSGNRNEQFF.

This clonotype was observed at least ten times. J is TRBJ1-2 and V is TRBV20-1; a possible D gene is TRBD1 (5 bases). This CDR3 spans 11 amino acids. The ends were cut back, 0 bases at V and 11 bases at J, with 10 bases in the middle. Germline loops: CDR1 DFQATT, CDR2 SNEGSKA (reference sequence). The CDR3 is CSARDQGLYTF. The CDR3 coding sequence is TGCAGTGCTAGAGACCAGGGTTTGTACACCTTC.

The V gene is TRBV9, the J gene TRBJ1-1; 8 bases align to TRBD1. Germline loops: CDR1 SGDLS, CDR2 YYNGEE. The CDR3 has 16 amino acids. J gave up 1 base and V 2 bases, and 7 bases lay outside the gene matches. Here the CDR3 reads CASSVDRALGNTEAFF. The CDR3 DNA reads TGTGCCAGCAGCGTGGACAGGGCCCTAGGGAACACTGAAGCTTTCTTT.

Many counts were recorded for this clonotype. The chain combines TRBV30 with TRBJ2-3; 11 positions agree with TRBD1. CDR3 length equals 14 residues. J lost 5 bases, V lost 8 bases, and 9 bases had no gene match. Germline CDR1 and CDR2: GTSNPN and SVGIG (reference sequence). The CDR3 is CAILDRGLQDTQYF. The CDR3, as DNA: TGTGCCATCTTGGACAGGGGGCTTCAAGATACGCAGTATTTT.

V is TRBV25-1 and J is TRBJ2-3; the match to TRBD1 covers 9 bases. J was trimmed by 4 bases and V by 4 bases; bases with no gene match: 6. The CDR3 is 15 residues long. The V gene's germline CDR1 is MGHDK and CDR2 SYGVNS. This chain's CDR3 is CASSGRDRVADTQYF. In DNA form, the CDR3 reads TGTGCCAGCAGTGGCCGGGACAGGGTCGCAGATACGCAGTATTTT. The whole variable domain, filled in from reference TRBV25-1 and TRBJ2-3, reads EADIYQTPRYLVIGTGKKITLECSQTMGHDKMYWYQQDPGMELHLIHYSYGVNSTEKGDLSSESTVSRIRTEHFPLTLESARPSHTSQYLCASSGRDRVADTQYFGPGTRLTVL.